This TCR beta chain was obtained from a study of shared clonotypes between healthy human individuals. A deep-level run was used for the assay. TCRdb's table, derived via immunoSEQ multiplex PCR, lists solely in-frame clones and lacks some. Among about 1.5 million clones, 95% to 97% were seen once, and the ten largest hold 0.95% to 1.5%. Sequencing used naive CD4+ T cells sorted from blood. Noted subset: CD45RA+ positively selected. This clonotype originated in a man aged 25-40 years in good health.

DNA of the CDR3: TGTGCCAGCAGCCCCGGACAGGGCTACTATGGCTACACCTTC. This translates into CASSPGQGYYGYTF. The rearrangement links TRBV7-2 to TRBJ1-2, with 8 bases identical to TRBD1. The CDR3 contains 14 residues. From germline, CDR1 is SGHTA and CDR2 FQGNSA. Germline trimming cut 5 bases from V and 3 bases from J; bases unmatched to any gene: 5.